Reported below is one T cell receptor (beta chain). Its antigen is still unknown. This sample is drawn from a study of Ad26.COV2.S vaccination and SARS-CoV-2 variants. Study results and limitations: The authors reported substantial breadth in spike-specific CD8+ and CD4+ T cell responses after vaccination.

The data were produced by immunoSEQ multiplex PCR, yet TCRdb's version contains in-frame clones alone and is incomplete. The profile covers 400,000 to 500,000 clones, with approximately 90% appearing a single time and 3.6% taken by the ten largest. The CDR3 length is 13 residues. Germline V lookup: CDR1 SNHLY, CDR2 FYNNEI. The V and J ends lost 5 bases and 0 bases respectively, with 2 bases between them. The treatment here: around 19 received Ad26.COV2.S at low or high dose, single or two shots; 5 received placebo; per-sample allocation not given. After the first vaccine or placebo injection, samples were drawn on day 63. An Ad26 vector that expressed Wuhan-strain SARS-CoV-2 spike constituted the vaccine.

The source is a person between 18 and 65 years old who received the Ad26.COV2.S COVID-19 vaccine or a placebo. The sequencing here drew on peripheral blood, taken in a trial of Ad26.COV2.S vaccine versus placebo. This chain uses TRBV2 with TRBJ1-6; D remains unclear. CDR3 protein: CASSPSYNSPLHF. CDR3 sequence (DNA): TGTGCCAGCAGTCCCTCCTATAATTCACCCCTCCACTTT.